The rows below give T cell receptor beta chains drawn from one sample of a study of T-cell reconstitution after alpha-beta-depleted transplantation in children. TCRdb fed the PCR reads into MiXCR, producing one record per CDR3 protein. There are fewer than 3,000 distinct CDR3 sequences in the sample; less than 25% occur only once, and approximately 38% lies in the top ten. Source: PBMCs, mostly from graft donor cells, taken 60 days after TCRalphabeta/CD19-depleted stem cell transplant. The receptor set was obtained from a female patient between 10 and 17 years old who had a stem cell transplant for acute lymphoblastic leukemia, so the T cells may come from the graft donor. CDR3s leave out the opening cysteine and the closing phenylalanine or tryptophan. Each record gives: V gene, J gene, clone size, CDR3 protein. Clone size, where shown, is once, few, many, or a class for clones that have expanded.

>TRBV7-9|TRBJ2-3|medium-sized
ASSPREDTQY
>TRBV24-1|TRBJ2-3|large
ATSDPTDTQY
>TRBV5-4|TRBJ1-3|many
ASSLGTSGNTIY
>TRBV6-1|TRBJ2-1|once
ASSLLGLGNEQF
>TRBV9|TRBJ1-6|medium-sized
ASSGRTGPNSPLH
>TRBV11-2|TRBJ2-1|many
ASRGGTSGYNEQF
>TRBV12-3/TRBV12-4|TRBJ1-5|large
ASSYPQGVNQPQH
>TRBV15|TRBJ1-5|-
LVLGGSNQPQH
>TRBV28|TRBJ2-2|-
ASWAAGGNTGELF
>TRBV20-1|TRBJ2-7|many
SARDYSGSLYEQY
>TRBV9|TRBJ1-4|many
ASSVGGGDEKLF
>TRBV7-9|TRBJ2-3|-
ASRPDVSKTDTQY
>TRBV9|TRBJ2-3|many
ASSVGSGRDTQY
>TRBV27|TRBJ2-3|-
ASSTIDRPAHTDTQY
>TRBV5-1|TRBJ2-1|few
ASSGGPTYSYNEQF
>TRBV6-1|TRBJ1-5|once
ASSLGALRGGPQH
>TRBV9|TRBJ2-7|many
ASSVEQGVDEQY
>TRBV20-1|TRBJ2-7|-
SARVQPYEQY
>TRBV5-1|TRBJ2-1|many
ASRPDSSARYNEQF
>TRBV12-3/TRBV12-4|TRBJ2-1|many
ASSLSSGGLNEQF
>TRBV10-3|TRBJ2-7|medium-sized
AISESDRRSYEQY
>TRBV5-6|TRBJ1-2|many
ASSSGGNYGYT
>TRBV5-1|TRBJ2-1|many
ASSPFADEQF
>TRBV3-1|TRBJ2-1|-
AFSRYRGTSGSSYNEQF
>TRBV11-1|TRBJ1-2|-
ASSLAPGNGYT
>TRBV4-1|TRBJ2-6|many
ASSQETGPGANVLT
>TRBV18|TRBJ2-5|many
ASSPSYQETQY
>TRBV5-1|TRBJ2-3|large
ASSTQHSTDTQY
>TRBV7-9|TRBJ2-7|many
ASRSRGSGSYEQY
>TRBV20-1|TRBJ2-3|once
SGGTSTDTQY
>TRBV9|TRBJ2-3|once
ASSVELDTQY
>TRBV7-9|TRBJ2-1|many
ASSWAWGDEQF
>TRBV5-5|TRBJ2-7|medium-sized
ASSPSLTGLPYEQY
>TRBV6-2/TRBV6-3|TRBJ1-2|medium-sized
ASSYSIRTGYGYT
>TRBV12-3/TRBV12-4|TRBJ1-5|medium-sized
ASRGRGGRGLQPQH
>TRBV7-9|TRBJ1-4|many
ASSRGTVVDEKLF
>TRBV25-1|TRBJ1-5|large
ASSSRGVHQPQH
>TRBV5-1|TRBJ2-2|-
ARVPRAVRTPGSCF
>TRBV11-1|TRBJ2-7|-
ASSLFPGLAGGNYEQY
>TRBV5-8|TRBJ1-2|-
ASSLGGLDGYT
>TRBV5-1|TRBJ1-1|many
ASSYSVGTEAF
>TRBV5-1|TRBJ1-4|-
ASSSRDSLNEKLF
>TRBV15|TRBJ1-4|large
ATSRDMGREKLF
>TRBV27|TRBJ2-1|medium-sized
ASSLSGGWNEQF
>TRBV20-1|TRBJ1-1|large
SARVARASHPINTEAF
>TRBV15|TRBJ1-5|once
SNQPQH
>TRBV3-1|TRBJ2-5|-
ASSQEGGWKTQY
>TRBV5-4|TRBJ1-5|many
ASSLRGRNQPQH
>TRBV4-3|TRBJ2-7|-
ASSQGLDYEQY
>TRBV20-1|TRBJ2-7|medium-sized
SATGGSYEQY
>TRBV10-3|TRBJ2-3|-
AINELAGGDTQY
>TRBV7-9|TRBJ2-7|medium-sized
ASSFQSGRSHAQ
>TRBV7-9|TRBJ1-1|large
ASSYYMGWNTEAF
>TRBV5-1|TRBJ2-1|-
ASSSPGLAIDEQF
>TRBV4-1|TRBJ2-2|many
ASSQETRQRGGLGELF
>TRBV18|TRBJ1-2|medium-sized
ASSPPPTSNYGYT